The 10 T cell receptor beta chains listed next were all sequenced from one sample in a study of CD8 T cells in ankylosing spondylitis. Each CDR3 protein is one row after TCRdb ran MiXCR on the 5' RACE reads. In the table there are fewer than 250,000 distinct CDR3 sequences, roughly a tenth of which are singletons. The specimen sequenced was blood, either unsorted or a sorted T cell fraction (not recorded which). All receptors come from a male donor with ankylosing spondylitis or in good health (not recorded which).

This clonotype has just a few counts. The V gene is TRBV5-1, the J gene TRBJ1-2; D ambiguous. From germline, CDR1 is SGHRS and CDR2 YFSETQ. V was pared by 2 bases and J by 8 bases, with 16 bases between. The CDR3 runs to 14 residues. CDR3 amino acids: CASSFFPSDMGYTF. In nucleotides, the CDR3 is TGCGCCAGCAGCTTTTTTCCCAGCGATATGGGCTACACCTTC.

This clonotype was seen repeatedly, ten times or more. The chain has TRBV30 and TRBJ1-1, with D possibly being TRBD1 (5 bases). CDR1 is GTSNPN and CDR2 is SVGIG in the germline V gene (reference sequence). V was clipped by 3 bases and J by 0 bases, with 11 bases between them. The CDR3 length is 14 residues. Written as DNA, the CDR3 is TGTGCCTGGAGGCCCCCAGGGCTGAACACTGAAGCTTTCTTT. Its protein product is CAWRPPGLNTEAFF.

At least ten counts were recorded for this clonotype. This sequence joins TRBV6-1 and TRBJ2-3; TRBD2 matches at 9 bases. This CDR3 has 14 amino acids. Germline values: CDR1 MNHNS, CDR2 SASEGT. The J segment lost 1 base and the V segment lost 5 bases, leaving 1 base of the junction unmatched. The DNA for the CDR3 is TGTGCCAGCAGTCGACTAGCGGGCACAGATACGCAGTATTTT. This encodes CASSRLAGTDTQYF.

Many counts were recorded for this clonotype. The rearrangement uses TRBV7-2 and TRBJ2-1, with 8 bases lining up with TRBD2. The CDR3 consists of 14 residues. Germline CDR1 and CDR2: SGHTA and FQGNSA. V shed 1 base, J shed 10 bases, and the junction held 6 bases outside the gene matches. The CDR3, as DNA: TGTGCCAGCAGCTTAGTTCGGGAGGGCAGCGAGCAGTTCTTC. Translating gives CASSLVREGSEQFF.

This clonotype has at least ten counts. In DNA form, the CDR3 reads TGTGCCAGCAGCTTAAAGCAGTTCACCTACAATGAGCAGTTCTTC. It specifies CASSLKQFTYNEQFF. The chain has TRBV7-8 and TRBJ2-1; the D is unclear. The V gene lost 2 bases and the J gene lost 2 bases, with 10 bases spanning the gap. Per the germline V gene, CDR1 is SGHVS and CDR2 is FQNEAQ. This CDR3 has 15 amino acids.

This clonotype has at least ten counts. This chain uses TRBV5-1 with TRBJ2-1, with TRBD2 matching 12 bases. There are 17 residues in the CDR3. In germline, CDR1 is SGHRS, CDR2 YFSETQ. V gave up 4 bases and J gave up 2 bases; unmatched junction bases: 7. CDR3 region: CASSPLAGGPPYNEQFF. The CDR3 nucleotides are TGCGCCAGCAGCCCTCTAGCGGGAGGGCCTCCCTACAATGAGCAGTTCTTC.

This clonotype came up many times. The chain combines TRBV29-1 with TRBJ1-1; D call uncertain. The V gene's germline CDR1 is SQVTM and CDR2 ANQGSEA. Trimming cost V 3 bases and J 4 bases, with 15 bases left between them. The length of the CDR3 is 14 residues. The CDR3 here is CSVETRLAGTEAFF. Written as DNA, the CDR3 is TGCAGCGTTGAGACAAGGTTGGCGGGCACTGAAGCTTTCTTT.

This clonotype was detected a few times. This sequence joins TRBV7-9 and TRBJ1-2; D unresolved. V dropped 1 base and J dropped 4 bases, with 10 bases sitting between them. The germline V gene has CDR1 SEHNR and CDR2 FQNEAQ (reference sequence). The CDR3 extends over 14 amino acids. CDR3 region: CASSLGGFLYGYTF. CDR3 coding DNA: TGTGCCAGCAGCTTAGGGGGATTCCTCTATGGCTACACCTTC.

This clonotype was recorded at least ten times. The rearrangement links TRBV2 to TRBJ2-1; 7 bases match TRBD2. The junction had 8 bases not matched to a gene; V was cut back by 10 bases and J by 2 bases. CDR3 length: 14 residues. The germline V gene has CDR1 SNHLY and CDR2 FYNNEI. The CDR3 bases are TGTGCCACCTTTAGACTAGCTACCTACAATGAGCAGTTCTTC. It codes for CATFRLATYNEQFF.

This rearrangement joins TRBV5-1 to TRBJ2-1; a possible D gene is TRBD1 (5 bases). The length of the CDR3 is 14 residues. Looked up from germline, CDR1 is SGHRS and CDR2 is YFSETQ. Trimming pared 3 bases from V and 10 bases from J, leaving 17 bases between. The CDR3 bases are TGCGCCAGCAGCTCGCCTCAGGGTGTAGAGGAGCAGTTCTTC. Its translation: CASSSPQGVEEQFF.